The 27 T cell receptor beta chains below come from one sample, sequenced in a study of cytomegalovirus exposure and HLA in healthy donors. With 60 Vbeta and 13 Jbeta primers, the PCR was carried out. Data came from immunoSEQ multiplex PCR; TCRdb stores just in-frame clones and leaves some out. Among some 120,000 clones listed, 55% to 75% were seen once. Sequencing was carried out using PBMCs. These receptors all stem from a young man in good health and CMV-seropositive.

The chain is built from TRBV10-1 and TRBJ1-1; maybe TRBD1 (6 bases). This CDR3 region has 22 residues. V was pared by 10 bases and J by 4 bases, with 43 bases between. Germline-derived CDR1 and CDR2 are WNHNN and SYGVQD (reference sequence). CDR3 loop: CATLPSEWVVAVGAGIGTEAFF. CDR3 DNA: TGCGCCACTCTACCATCGGAGTGGGTCGTCGCGGTGGGGGCCGGCATTGGCACTGAAGCTTTCTTT.

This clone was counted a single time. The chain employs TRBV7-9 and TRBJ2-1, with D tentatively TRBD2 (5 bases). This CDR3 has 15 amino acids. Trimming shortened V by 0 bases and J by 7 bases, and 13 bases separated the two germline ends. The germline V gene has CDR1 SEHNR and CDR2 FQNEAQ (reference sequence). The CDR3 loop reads CASSLANGETNEQFF. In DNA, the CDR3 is TGTGCCAGCAGCTTAGCGAACGGGGAAACAAATGAGCAGTTCTTC.

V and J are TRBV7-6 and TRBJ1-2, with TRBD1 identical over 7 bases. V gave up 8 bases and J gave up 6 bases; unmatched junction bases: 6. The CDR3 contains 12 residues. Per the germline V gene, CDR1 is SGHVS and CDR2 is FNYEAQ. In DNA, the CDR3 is TGTGCCAGCGGACAGGTGGAAGATGGCTACACCTTC. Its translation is CASGQVEDGYTF.

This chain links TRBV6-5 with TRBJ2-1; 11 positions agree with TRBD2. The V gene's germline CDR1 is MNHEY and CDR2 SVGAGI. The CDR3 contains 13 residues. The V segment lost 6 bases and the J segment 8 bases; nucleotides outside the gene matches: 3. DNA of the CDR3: TGTGCCAGCAGGGTAGCGGGAGGGGATGAGCAGTTCTTC. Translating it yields CASRVAGGDEQFF.

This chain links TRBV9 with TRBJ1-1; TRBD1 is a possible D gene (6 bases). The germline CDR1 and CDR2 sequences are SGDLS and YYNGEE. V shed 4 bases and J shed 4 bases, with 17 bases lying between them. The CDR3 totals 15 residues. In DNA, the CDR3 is TGTGCCAGCAGCTTGGACAGCCCGCAAAGCACTGAAGCTTTCTTT. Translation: CASSLDSPQSTEAFF. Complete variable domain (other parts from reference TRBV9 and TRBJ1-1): DSGVTQTPKHLITATGQRVTLRCSPRSGDLSVYWYQQSLDQGLQFLIQYYNGEERAKGNILERFSAQQFPDLHSELNLSSLELGDSALYFCASSLDSPQSTEAFFGQGTRLTVV.

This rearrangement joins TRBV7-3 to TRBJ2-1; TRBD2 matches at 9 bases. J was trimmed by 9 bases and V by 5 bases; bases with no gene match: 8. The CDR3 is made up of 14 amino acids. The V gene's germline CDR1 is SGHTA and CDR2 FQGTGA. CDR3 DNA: TGTGCCAGCAGCCTACGGGGTAGCGGGAGTGAGCAGTTCTTC. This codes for CASSLRGSGSEQFF. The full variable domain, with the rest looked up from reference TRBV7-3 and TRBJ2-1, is GAGVSQTPSNKVTEKGKYVELRCDPISGHTALYWYRQSLGQGPEFLIYFQGTGAADDSGLPNDRFFAVRPEGSVSTLKIQRTERGDSAVYLCASSLRGSGSEQFFGPGTRLTVL.

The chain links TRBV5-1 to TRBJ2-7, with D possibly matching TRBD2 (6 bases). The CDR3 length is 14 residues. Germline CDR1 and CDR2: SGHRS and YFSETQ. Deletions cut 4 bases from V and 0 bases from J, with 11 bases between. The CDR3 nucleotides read TGCGCCAGCAGCAGGGCGGGGAGCTCCTACGAGCAGTACTTC. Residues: CASSRAGSSYEQYF.

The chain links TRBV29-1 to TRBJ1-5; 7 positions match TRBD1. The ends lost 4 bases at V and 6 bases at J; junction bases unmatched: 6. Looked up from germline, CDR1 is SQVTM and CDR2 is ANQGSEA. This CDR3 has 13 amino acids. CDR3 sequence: CSVVTGYGQPQHF. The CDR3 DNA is TGCAGCGTTGTGACAGGGTATGGTCAGCCCCAGCATTTT. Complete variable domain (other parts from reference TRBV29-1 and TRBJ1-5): SAVISQKPSRDICQRGTSLTIQCQVDSQVTMMFWYRQQPGQSLTLIATANQGSEATYESGFVIDKFPISRPNLTFSTLTVSNMSPEDSSIYLCSVVTGYGQPQHFGDGTRLSIL.

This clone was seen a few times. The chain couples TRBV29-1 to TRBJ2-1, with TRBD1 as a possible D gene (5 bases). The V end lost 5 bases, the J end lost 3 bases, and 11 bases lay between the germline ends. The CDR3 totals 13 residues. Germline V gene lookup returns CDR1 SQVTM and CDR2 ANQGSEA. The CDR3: CSVIVDNYNEQFF. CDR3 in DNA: TGCAGCGTTATTGTGGACAACTACAATGAGCAGTTCTTC.

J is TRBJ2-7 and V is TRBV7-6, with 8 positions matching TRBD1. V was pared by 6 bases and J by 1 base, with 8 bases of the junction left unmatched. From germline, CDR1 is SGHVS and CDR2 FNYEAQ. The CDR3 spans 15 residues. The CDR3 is CASRPDRGSSYEQYV. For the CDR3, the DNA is TGTGCCAGCAGACCTGACAGGGGTAGTTCCTACGAGCAGTACGTC.

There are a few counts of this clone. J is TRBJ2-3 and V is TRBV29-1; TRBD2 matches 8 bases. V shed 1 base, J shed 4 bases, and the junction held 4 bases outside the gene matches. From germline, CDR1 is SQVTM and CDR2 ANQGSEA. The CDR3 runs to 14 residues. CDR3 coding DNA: TGCAGCGTTGAAGTAAGCGGGGGCCCAGATACGCAGTATTTT. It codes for CSVEVSGGPDTQYF.

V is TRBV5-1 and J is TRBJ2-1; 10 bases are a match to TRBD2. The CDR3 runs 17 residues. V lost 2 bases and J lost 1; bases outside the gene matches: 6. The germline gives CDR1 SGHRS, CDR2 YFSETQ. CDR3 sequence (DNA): TGCGCCAGCAGCTTCCATTTACTAGCGGGGTCCTACAATGAGCAGTTCTTC. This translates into CASSFHLLAGSYNEQFF.

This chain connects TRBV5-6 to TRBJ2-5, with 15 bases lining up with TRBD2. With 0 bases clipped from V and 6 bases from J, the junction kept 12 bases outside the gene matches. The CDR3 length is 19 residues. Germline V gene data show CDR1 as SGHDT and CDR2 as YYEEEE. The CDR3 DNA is TGTGCCAGCAGCTTGGGACCCCCGAGGACTAGCGGGAGGGTCAAGACCCAGTACTTC. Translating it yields CASSLGPPRTSGRVKTQYF.

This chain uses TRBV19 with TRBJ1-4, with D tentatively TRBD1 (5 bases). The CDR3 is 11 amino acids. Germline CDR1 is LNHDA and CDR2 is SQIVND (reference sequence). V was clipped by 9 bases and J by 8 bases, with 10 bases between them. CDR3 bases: TGTGCCAGCGCGGCAGGGGAAAAACTGTTTTTT. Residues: CASAAGEKLFF. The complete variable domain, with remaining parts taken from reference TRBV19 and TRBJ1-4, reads DGGITQSPKYLFRKEGQNVTLSCEQNLNHDAMYWYRQDPGQGLRLIYYSQIVNDFQKGDIAEGYSVSREKKESFPLTVTSAQKNPTAFYLCASAAGEKLFFGSGTQLSVL.

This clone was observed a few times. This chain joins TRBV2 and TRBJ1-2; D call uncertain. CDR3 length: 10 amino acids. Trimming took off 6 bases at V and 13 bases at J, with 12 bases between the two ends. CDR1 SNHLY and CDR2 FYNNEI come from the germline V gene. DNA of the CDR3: TGTGCCAGCAGCTCGCTGGGCAGCACCTTC. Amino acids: CASSSLGSTF.

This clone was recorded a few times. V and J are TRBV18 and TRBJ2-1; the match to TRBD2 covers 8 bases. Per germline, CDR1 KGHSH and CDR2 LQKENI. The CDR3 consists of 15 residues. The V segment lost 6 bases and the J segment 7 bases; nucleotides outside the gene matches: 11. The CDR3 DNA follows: TGTGCCAGCTCTCCCCGCAGCGGGAGCAGGAATGAGCAGTTCTTC. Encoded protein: CASSPRSGSRNEQFF.

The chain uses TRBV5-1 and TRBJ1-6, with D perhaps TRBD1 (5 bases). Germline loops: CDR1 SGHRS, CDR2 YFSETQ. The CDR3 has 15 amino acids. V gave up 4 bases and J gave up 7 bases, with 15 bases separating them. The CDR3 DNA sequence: TGCGCCAGCAGCCCGGAGGGGTTAAGGAATTCACCCCTCCACTTT. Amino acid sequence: CASSPEGLRNSPLHF.

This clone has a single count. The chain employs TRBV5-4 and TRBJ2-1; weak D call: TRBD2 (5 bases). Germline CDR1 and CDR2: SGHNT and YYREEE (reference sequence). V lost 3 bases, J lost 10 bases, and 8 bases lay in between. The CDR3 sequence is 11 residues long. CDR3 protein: CASSYSGEQFF. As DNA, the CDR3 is TGTGCCAGCAGCTATTCGGGAGAGCAGTTCTTC.

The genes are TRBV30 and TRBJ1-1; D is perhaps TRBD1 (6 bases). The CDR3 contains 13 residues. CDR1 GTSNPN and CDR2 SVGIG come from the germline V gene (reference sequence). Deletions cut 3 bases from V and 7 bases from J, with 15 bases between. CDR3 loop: CAWSELTGGEAFF. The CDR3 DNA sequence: TGTGCCTGGAGCGAACTGACAGGAGGTGAAGCTTTCTTT.

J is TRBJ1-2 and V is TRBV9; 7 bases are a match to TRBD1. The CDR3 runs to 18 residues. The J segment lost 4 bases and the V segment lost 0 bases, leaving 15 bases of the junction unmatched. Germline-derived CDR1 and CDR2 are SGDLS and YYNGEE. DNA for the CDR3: TGTGCCAGCAGCGTAGCTTCTGGGTCCCCGGGACAGCGCTATGGCTACACCTTC. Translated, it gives CASSVASGSPGQRYGYTF.

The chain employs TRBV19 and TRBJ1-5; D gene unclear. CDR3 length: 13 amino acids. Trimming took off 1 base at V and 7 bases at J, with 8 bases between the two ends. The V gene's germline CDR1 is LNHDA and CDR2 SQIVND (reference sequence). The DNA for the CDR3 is TGTGCCAGTAGTATAGGCGGAAACCAGCCCCAGCATTTT. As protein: CASSIGGNQPQHF.

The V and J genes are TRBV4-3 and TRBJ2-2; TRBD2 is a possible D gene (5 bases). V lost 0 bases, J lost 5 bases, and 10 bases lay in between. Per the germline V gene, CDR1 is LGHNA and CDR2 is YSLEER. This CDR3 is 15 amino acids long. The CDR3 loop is CASSQEHERTGELFF. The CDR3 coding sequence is TGCGCCAGCAGCCAAGAACACGAGCGGACCGGGGAGCTGTTTTTT.

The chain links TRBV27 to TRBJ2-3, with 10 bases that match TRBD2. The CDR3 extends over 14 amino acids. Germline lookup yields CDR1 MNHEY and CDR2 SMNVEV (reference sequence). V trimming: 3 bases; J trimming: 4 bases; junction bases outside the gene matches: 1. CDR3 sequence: CASSFLAGADTQYF. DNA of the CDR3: TGTGCCAGCAGTTTCCTAGCGGGGGCAGATACGCAGTATTTT.

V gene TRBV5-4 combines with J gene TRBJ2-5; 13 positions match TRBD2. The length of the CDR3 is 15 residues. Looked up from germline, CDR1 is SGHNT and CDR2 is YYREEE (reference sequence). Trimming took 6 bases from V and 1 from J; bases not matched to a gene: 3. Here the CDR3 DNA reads TGTGCCAGCAAAGGACTAGCGGGGGTCCAAGAGACCCAGTACTTC. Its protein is CASKGLAGVQETQYF.

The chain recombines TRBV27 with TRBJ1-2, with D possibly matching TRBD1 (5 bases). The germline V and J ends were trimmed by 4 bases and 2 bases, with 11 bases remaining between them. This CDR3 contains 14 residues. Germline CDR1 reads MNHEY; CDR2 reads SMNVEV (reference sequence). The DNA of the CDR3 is TGTGCCAGCAGTTCGCTGACAGCAAACTATGGCTACACCTTC. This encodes CASSSLTANYGYTF.

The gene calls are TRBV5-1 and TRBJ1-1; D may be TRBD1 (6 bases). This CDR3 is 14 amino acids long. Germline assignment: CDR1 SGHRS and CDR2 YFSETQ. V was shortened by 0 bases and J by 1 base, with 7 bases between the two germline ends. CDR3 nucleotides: TGCGCCAGCAGCTTGGCCAGGGGGAACACTGAAGCTTTCTTT. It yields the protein CASSLARGNTEAFF.

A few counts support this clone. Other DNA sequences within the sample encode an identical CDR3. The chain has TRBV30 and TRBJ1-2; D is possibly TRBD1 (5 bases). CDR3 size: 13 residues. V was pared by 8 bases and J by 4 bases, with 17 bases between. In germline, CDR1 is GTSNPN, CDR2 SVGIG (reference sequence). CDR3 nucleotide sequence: TGTGCCAGTCCCGGGCCGGGGGGCTATGGCTACACCTTC. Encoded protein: CASPGPGGYGYTF.